A single T cell receptor (beta chain) is shown here with its context. The data originate from a study of technical replicates of blood from a handful of donors. Germline loops: CDR1 SGHTA, CDR2 FQGNSA. The CDR3 extends over 14 amino acids. Between the trimmed V and J ends, which lost 4 bases and 6 bases, there was a span of 13 bases. Profiling relied on immunoSEQ multiplex PCR, and the TCRdb table lists in-frame clones only, not all of them. Seen here are some 80,000 clones, 81% observed once, and the top ten hold roughly 4%. The sequencing sample was made of PBMCs. The sequence derives from a human donor in good health. Some clones in this sample may be carry-over from other donors' samples. The chain employs TRBV7-2 and TRBJ2-1, with a possible D match to TRBD2 (7 bases). The CDR3 DNA is TGTGCCAGCAGCTCGGGGGGCTCCCGCAATGAGCAGTTCTTC. This codes for CASSSGGSRNEQFF.